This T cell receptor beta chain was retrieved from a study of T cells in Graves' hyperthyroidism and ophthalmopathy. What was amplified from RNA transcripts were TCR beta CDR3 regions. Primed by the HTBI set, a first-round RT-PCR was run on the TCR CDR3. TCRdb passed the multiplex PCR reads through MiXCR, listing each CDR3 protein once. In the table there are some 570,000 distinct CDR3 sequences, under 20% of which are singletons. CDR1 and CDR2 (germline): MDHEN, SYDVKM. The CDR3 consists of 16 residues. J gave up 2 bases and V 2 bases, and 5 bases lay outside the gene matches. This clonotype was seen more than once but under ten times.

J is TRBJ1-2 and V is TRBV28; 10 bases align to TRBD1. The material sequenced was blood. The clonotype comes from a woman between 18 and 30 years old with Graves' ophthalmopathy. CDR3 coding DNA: TGTGCCAGCAGTTTACGGACAGGGGGGACGAACTATGGCTACACCTTC. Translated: CASSLRTGGTNYGYTF.